One and the same sample provided the 12 T cell receptor beta chains below, sequenced in a study of tumor-infiltrating lymphocytes in primary liver carcinoma. TCR beta cDNA was prepared out of around 460 ng total RNA by means of a constant-region primer. Each TCR beta library was derived from three nested multiplex PCR rounds that employed slightly modified ARM-PCR. With TRBV1-TRBV30 forward primers and a C-beta reverse primer, the first two PCR rounds were run for about 10 cycles each. TCRdb called the multiplex PCR reads again in MiXCR, with one record for every CDR3 protein. The sample contains 75,000 to 90,000 distinct CDR3 sequences, 72% of which appear only once. Co-extraction yielded RNA and DNA from about 20-30 mg of unsorted bulk tissue. The sequenced sample consisted of liver tumor tissue from sampling region 1. Stated subset: tumor region T1, superior pole. These TCRs come from a man between 40 and 49 years old with primary liver carcinoma and hepatitis B virus infection.

Note on this clonotype: Relative to the germline gene, one junction end is altered; a read error may explain this. This chain joins TRBV28 and TRBJ1-2; D is perhaps TRBD1 (6 bases). Germline values: CDR1 MDHEN, CDR2 SYDVKM. The CDR3 spans 16 residues. The CDR3 DNA reads as TGTGCCAGCAGTCCGTCAGGGGCATTAGGGTTTAGGGACTACGCCTTC. Translated, it gives CASSPSGALGFRDYAF.

In its sample, this clonotype was seen many times. The V and J genes are TRBV12-3 or TRBV12-4 and TRBJ2-7, with 11 bases fitting TRBD2. The ends lost 2 bases at V and 4 bases at J; junction bases unmatched: 4. The CDR3 length is 15 residues. The CDR3 reads CASSLSTSGMYEQYF. The CDR3 nucleotides read TGTGCCAGCAGTTTATCGACTAGCGGGATGTACGAGCAGTACTTC.

As concerns this clonotype: An end of the junction differs from the germline gene, which may be a read error. The chain carries TRBV11-2 and TRBJ2-1, with a tentative D call TRBD1 (6 bases). CDR1 is SGHAT, CDR2 FQNNGV, per germline. This CDR3 region has 15 residues. The CDR3 loop reads CANSVDRPYYNEQFF. The CDR3 nucleotides are TGTGCCAACAGCGTCGACAGGCCATACTACAATGAACAGTTCTTC.

This clonotype was picked up one time. One junction end disagrees with the germline gene, perhaps due to a read error. V usage is TRBV29-1 and J usage is TRBJ2-7; a possible D gene is TRBD2 (6 bases). From germline, CDR1 is SQVTM and CDR2 ANQGSEA. The CDR3 totals 14 residues. In DNA, the CDR3 is TGCTGCGTTGCGGGATCCCTTTCGAGCTACGAGCAGTACTTC. Translating it yields CCVAGSLSSYEQYF.

As for this clonotype: An end of the junction differs from the germline gene, which may be a read error. The chain recombines TRBV12-3 or TRBV12-4 with TRBJ2-6; tentative D call: TRBD1 (5 bases). There are 15 residues in the CDR3. The CDR3: CASSLRHSGAYVLTF. Written as DNA, the CDR3 is TGTGCCAGCAGTTTGAGGCACTCTGGGGCCTACGTCCTGACTTTC.

As for this clonotype: Compared with germline, one end of the junction differs, possibly owing to a read error. The chain uses TRBV12-3 or TRBV12-4 and TRBJ2-5, with a weak D call TRBD1 (5 bases). There are 14 residues in the CDR3. The CDR3 sequence: CATSLGQQVETQYF. CDR3 bases: TGTGCCACCAGTTTAGGTCAACAGGTAGAGACCCAGTACTTC.

With regard to this clonotype: One junction end does not reproduce the germline sequence, and a read error may be involved. The J gene is TRBJ2-2, the V gene TRBV11-2, with D possibly TRBD2 on 6 matching bases. The CDR3 has 12 residues. From germline, CDR1 is SGHAT and CDR2 FQNNGV. The CDR3 DNA reads as TGTACCAGCAGCATCGACCGCGGGGAGCTGTCTTTT. It is translated as CTSSIDRGELSF. Looking up the rest from reference TRBV11-2 and TRBJ2-2 gives the full variable domain: EAGVAQSPRYKIIEKRQSVAFWCNPISGHATLYWYQQILGQGPKLLIQFQNNGVVDDSQLPKDRFSAERLKGVDSTLKIQPAKLEDSAVYLCTSSIDRGELSFGEGSRLTVL.

This clonotype was counted ten times or more. This chain joins TRBV28 and TRBJ2-2, with 8 bases lining up with TRBD1. J gave up 3 bases and V 6 bases, and 6 bases lay outside the gene matches. CDR1 and CDR2 from the germline V gene are MDHEN and SYDVKM. The CDR3 covers 15 residues. CDR3 residues: CASRSGQGDTGELFF. The DNA of the CDR3 is TGTGCCAGCAGATCCGGACAGGGAGACACCGGGGAGCTGTTTTTT.

J is TRBJ2-7 and V is TRBV7-6; possibly TRBD1 or TRBD2 for D (5 bases each). This CDR3 comprises 15 residues. The germline V gene encodes CDR1 SGHVS and CDR2 FNYEAQ. V shed 1 base and J shed 2 bases, with 12 bases lying between them. The CDR3 is CASSLVGTVPYEQYF. The CDR3 region has the DNA TGTGCCAGCAGCTTAGTTGGGACCGTCCCCTACGAGCAGTACTTC.

Turning to this clonotype: One junction end does not reproduce the germline sequence, and a read error may be involved. This rearrangement joins TRBV4-2 to TRBJ1-6; 7 bases map to TRBD1. Germline V gene sequence: CDR1 LGHNA, CDR2 YNFKEQ. The CDR3 runs 15 residues. CDR3: CTSSQAGQINSPLHF. In DNA form, the CDR3 reads TGTACCAGCAGCCAAGCGGGACAGATTAATTCGCCCCTCCACTTT.

A remark on this clonotype: Since a much larger clone is just one base distant, this may be a read error. The V and J genes are TRBV5-1 and TRBJ1-2; unclear D gene. Germline V gene sequence: CDR1 SGHRS, CDR2 YFSETQ. This CDR3 is built from 14 residues. The CDR3 bases are TGCGCCAGGAGCTTTGAAGGCGGACCTATAGGCTACACCTTC. Its translation is CARSFEGGPIGYTF.

This rearrangement joins TRBV29-1 to TRBJ2-5; D possibly uses TRBD1 or TRBD2 (5 bases each). The V gene's germline CDR1 is SQVTM and CDR2 ANQGSEA. Trimming took off 3 bases at V and 11 bases at J, with 16 bases between the two ends. CDR3 length: 12 amino acids. The CDR3 is CSVDREQDTQYF. The CDR3 DNA reads TGCAGCGTTGACAGGGAGCAAGATACTCAGTACTTC.